This is a list of T cell receptor beta chains from one sample in a study of cytotoxic CD8 clonotypes in ibrutinib-treated CLL. Here immunoSEQ multiplex PCR was the method, and the copy in TCRdb shows in-frame clones only, minus some. The table has roughly 97,000 clones, 70% to 85% seen once; the top ten hold 25% to 35%. The sample in question was PBMCs, obtained after 12 months of ibrutinib treatment. These TCRs come from a human donor with chronic lymphocytic leukemia. The CDR3 runs from the conserved cysteine through the conserved F or W. D genes are given only for firm matches. Part of the rows lack a size; the others show once, few, many or a class for expanded clones.

j_call clone_size d_call v_call cdr3_aa cdr3_nt
TRBJ1-1 - - TRBV7-3 CASSLRMNTEAFF TGTGCCAGCAGCTTAAGGATGAACACTGAAGCTTTCTTT
TRBJ1-2 - - TRBV30 CAWAPGTGGNGYTF TGTGCCTGGGCTCCCGGGACGGGGGGAAATGGCTACACCTTC
TRBJ1-2 - - TRBV7-2 CASSLVSSSNYGYTF TGTGCCAGCAGCTTAGTTTCCAGTTCTAACTATGGCTACACCTTC
TRBJ2-7 - TRBD1 TRBV5-4 CASSIQGSAYEQYF TGTGCCAGCAGCATACAGGGGTCTGCCTACGAGCAGTACTTC
TRBJ2-1 - - TRBV7-9 CASSLDPGQKNEQFF TGTGCCAGCAGCTTAGACCCCGGACAGAAAAATGAGCAGTTCTTC
TRBJ2-2 - - TRBV19 CASSINTATGELFF TGTGCCAGTAGTATAAATACGGCGACCGGGGAGCTGTTTTTT
TRBJ2-3 - - TRBV18 CASSPGASTDTQYF TGTGCCAGCTCACCTGGCGCTAGCACAGATACGCAGTATTTT
TRBJ1-2 - TRBD1 TRBV28 CASRRQGELGYTF TGTGCCAGCAGACGTCAGGGGGAGCTTGGCTACACCTTC
TRBJ1-5 - - TRBV19 CASSSPDRYSNQPQHF TGTGCCAGTAGTTCACCGGACAGATATAGCAATCAGCCCCAGCATTTT
TRBJ1-4 - - TRBV6-6 CASSPRRPNEKLFF TGTGCCAGCAGCCCCAGGCGCCCTAATGAAAAACTGTTTTTT
TRBJ2-1 - - TRBV7-3 CASSFGAGNNEQFF TGTGCCAGCAGCTTCGGGGCAGGTAACAATGAGCAGTTCTTC
TRBJ1-3 - - TRBV18 CASSGTEGNTIYF TGTGCCAGCTCGGGTACGGAAGGAAACACCATATATTTT
TRBJ1-5 - TRBD1 TRBV30 CAWSAGGGQPQHF TGTGCCTGGAGTGCAGGGGGCGGGCAGCCCCAGCATTTT
TRBJ1-1 - - TRBV7-9 CASSPAGRNTEAFF TGTGCCAGCAGCCCCGCGGGGAGAAACACTGAAGCTTTCTTT
TRBJ2-7 - TRBD1 TRBV30 CAWSRDREYEQYF TGTGCCTGGAGTCGGGACAGGGAATACGAGCAGTACTTC
TRBJ1-1 - - TRBV29-1 CSVSRGTEAFF TGCAGCGTTTCACGTGGCACTGAAGCTTTCTTT
TRBJ2-5 - TRBD1 TRBV27 CATSLGTGGVETQYF TGTGCCACTTCACTAGGGACAGGGGGTGTGGAGACCCAGTACTTC
TRBJ1-3 - TRBD1 TRBV30 CACDRGGGNTIYF TGTGCCTGCGACAGGGGAGGGGGAAACACCATATATTTT
TRBJ2-6 few - TRBV7-3 CASRVLNSGANVLTF TGTGCCAGCAGGGTCCTTAACTCTGGGGCCAACGTCCTGACTTTC
TRBJ1-1 once - TRBV6-1 CASSEPGYGGAFF TGTGCCAGCAGTGAACCGGGGTATGGCGGAGCTTTCTTT
TRBJ2-5 - TRBD2 TRBV5-4 CASSSGLAPETQYF TGTGCCAGCAGCTCGGGACTAGCGCCGGAGACCCAGTACTTC
TRBJ2-4 - TRBD1 TRBV6-4 CASSDSICRGTDIQYF TGTGCCAGCAGTGACTCGATATGCAGGGGGACGGACATTCAGTACTTC
TRBJ1-1 - - TRBV12-5 CASGLGGGNTEAFF TGTGCTAGTGGTTTGGGAGGGGGGAACACTGAAGCTTTCTTT
TRBJ1-1 - - TRBV15 CATSSRGANTEAFF TGTGCCACCAGCTCCCGGGGGGCCAACACTGAAGCTTTCTTT
TRBJ1-1 - TRBD1 TRBV2 CASGQGLVTEAFF TGTGCCAGCGGACAGGGGTTAGTAACTGAAGCTTTCTTT
TRBJ2-1 - TRBD2 TRBV11-2 CASSSGLAGDYNEQFF TGTGCCAGCAGCTCGGGACTAGCGGGGGACTACAATGAGCAGTTCTTC
TRBJ2-1 few - TRBV5-6 CASSLSYETGSNEQFF TGTGCCAGCAGCTTGTCATATGAGACAGGATCAAATGAGCAGTTCTTC
TRBJ2-5 - TRBD2 TRBV27 CASRERSSGAFRETQYF TGTGCCAGCAGGGAGAGGTCTAGCGGGGCGTTCCGGGAGACCCAGTACTTC
TRBJ2-4 - - TRBV19 CASRGDPGSIQYF TGTGCCAGTAGGGGGGATCCAGGGAGCATTCAGTACTTC
TRBJ1-5 - - TRBV28 CASIKSEQVREGPQHF TGTGCCAGCATCAAATCAGAACAGGTCCGGGAGGGGCCCCAGCATTTT
TRBJ1-2 - TRBD1 TRBV19 CASSTYRGRALGGYTF TGTGCCAGTAGTACCTACAGGGGGCGCGCTCTTGGTGGCTACACCTTC
TRBJ1-2 few - TRBV5-5 CASRGGGGYTF TGTGCCAGCAGGGGCGGAGGTGGCTACACCTTC
TRBJ2-3 - - TRBV4-1 CASSQVDLGFTDTQYF TGCGCCAGCAGCCAAGTTGACCTGGGGTTCACAGATACGCAGTATTTT
TRBJ2-1 once - TRBV19 CASSIGGLGHNEQFF TGTGCCAGTAGTATAGGGGGCCTAGGCCACAATGAGCAGTTCTTC
TRBJ2-7 - - TRBV5-1 CASSSTGGGTYEQYF TGCGCCAGCAGCTCTACAGGGGGAGGGACCTACGAGCAGTACTTC
TRBJ1-2 - - TRBV25-1 CASSLTLDSQGYGYTF TGTGCCAGCAGCCTAACTCTGGACAGCCAGGGATATGGCTACACCTTC
TRBJ2-5 - - TRBV7-3 CASSPSLQGGGTQYF TGTGCCAGCAGCCCCTCACTACAGGGAGGGGGGACCCAGTACTTC
TRBJ1-1 - TRBD1 TRBV7-9 CASSSGQGKLKTEAFF TGTGCCAGCAGCTCGGGACAGGGGAAGCTAAAGACTGAAGCTTTCTTT
TRBJ2-2 few - TRBV30 CAWSGGENTGELFF TGTGCCTGGAGTGGCGGAGAGAACACCGGGGAGCTGTTTTTT
TRBJ1-6 many - TRBV5-1 CASSLSEINSPLHF TGCGCCAGCAGCTTATCAGAGATTAATTCACCCCTCCACTTT
TRBJ2-1 - - TRBV6-5 CASSYLGTGNEQFF TGTGCCAGCAGTTACTTGGGGACGGGCAATGAGCAGTTCTTC
TRBJ1-2 - - TRBV5-4 CASSLQGRGGYTF TGTGCCAGCAGCTTGCAGGGCCGCGGTGGCTACACCTTC
TRBJ1-4 - - TRBV2 CATFPRGNEKLFF TGTGCCACCTTCCCTCGGGGCAATGAAAAACTGTTTTTT
TRBJ2-7 - TRBD1 TRBV29-1 CSVWTGGAYEQYF TGCAGCGTTTGGACAGGGGGGGCCTACGAGCAGTACTTC
TRBJ2-1 - - TRBV27 CASNGGSRNEQFF TGTGCCAGCAATGGGGGCAGTAGGAATGAGCAGTTCTTC
TRBJ2-2 few TRBD2 TRBV5-1 CASSPSVAGAYTGELFF TGCGCCAGCAGCCCATCAGTAGCGGGGGCCTACACCGGGGAGCTGTTTTTT